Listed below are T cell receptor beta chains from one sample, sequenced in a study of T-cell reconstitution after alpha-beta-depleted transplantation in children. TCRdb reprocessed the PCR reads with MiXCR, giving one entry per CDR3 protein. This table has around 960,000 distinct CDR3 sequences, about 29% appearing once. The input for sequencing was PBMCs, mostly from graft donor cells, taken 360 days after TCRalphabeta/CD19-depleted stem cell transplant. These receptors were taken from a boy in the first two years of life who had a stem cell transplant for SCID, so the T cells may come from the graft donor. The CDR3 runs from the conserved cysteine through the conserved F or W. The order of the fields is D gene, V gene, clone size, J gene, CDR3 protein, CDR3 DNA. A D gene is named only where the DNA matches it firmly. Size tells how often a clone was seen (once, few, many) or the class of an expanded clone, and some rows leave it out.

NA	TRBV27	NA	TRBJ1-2	CASSSSIIDRERGYTF	TGTGCCAGCAGTTCGTCGATAATAGACCGAGAGAGGGGCTACACCTTC
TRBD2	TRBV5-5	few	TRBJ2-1	CASSFRGGPRNEQFF	TGTGCCAGCAGCTTCCGCGGGGGACCTCGGAATGAGCAGTTCTTC
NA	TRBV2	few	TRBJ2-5	CASSISRDAETQYF	TGTGCCAGCAGTATTAGCCGGGACGCAGAGACCCAGTACTTC
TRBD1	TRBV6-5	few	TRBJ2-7	CASSYTRTGTAYEQYF	TGTGCCAGCAGTTACACTAGGACAGGGACAGCCTACGAGCAGTACTTC
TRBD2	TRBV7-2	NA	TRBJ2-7	CASSLNLLAGEYEQYF	TGTGCCAGCAGCTTAAACCTCCTAGCGGGGGAGTACGAGCAGTACTTC
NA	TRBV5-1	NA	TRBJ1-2	CASSPGAGNYGYTF	TGCGCCAGCAGCCCTGGTGCAGGGAACTATGGCTACACCTTC
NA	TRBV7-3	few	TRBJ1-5	CASSLYQPQHF	TGTGCCAGCAGCCTTTACCAGCCCCAGCATTTT
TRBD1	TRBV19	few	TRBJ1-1	CASTGRGPEAFF	TGTGCCAGTACGGGCAGGGGGCCTGAAGCTTTCTTT
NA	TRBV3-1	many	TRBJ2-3	CASSQEGPFGTQYF	TGTGCCAGCAGCCAAGAAGGCCCCTTTGGTACGCAGTATTTT
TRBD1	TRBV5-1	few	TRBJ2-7	CASSLTGQGPYEQYF	TGCGCCAGCAGCTTGACCGGACAGGGGCCTTACGAGCAGTACTTC
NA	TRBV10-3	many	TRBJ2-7	CAISESKVGRLAYEQYF	TGTGCCATCAGTGAGTCGAAAGTAGGCCGCCTCGCCTACGAGCAGTACTTC
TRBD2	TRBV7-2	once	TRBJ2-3	CASSFLIAGSLDTQYF	TGTGCCAGCAGCTTCCTTATAGCGGGGAGCTTAGATACGCAGTATTTT
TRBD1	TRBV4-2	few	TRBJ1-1	CASSQDGTDDLAFF	TGTGCCAGCAGCCAAGATGGGACAGATGACTTAGCTTTCTTT
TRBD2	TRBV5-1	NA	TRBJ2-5	CASSLAGLDETQYF	TGCGCCAGCAGCTTAGCGGGGTTGGATGAGACCCAGTACTTC
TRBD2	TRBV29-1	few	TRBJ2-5	CSVGSGGLGETQYF	TGCAGCGTTGGATCGGGGGGGCTGGGAGAGACCCAGTACTTC
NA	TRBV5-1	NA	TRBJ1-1	CASSLMEDYTEAFF	TGCGCCAGCAGCTTGATGGAGGACTACACTGAAGCTTTCTTT
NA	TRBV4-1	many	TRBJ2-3	CASSQDFAASTDTQYF	TGCGCCAGCAGCCAAGACTTTGCGGCTAGCACAGATACGCAGTATTTT
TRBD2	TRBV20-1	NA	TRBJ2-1	CSARRGTYYNEQFF	TGCAGTGCTAGGCGGGGGACCTACTACAATGAGCAGTTCTTC
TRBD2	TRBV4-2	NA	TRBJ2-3	CASSQTGGPGADTQYF	TGTGCCAGCAGCCAAACGGGGGGGCCTGGCGCAGATACGCAGTATTTT
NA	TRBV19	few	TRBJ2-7	CASSIARYYEQYF	TGTGCCAGTAGTATCGCCAGATACTACGAGCAGTACTTC
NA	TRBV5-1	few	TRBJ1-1	CASSPLGTTEAFF	TGCGCCAGCAGCCCTCTGGGCACCACTGAAGCTTTCTTT
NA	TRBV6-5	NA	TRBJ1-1	CASSYQGTGTEAFF	TGTGCCAGCAGTTACCAGGGGACGGGAACTGAAGCTTTCTTT
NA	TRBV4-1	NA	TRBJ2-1	CASSQERGRTGVHEQFF	TGCGCCAGCAGCCAAGAAAGAGGGAGGACAGGCGTCCATGAGCAGTTCTTC
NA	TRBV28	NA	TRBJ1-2	CASSQGLNGYTF	TGTGCCAGCAGCCAGGGTCTCAATGGCTACACCTTC
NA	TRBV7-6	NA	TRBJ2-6	CASSLLEYSGANVLTF	TGTGCCAGCAGCCTCTTGGAGTACTCTGGGGCCAACGTCCTGACTTTC
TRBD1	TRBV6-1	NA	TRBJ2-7	CASRKTPGTGAEQYF	TGTGCCAGCAGGAAGACCCCCGGGACAGGGGCCGAGCAGTACTTC
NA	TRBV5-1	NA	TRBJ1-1	CASSLVSGFETEAFF	TGCGCCAGCAGCTTGGTTAGTGGATTCGAAACTGAAGCTTTCTTT
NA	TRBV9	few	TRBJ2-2	CASSGERPNTGELFF	TGTGCCAGCAGCGGGGAAAGACCGAACACCGGGGAGCTGTTTTTT
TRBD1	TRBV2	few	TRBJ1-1	CASTRPAGGLVTFF	TGTGCCAGCACCCGGCCCGCAGGGGGCCTAGTAACTTTCTTT
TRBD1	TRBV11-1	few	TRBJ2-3	CASSPFGTDSDTQYF	TGTGCCAGCTCGCCCTTCGGGACAGACTCAGATACGCAGTATTTT
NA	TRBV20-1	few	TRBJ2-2	CSARDPGGFNTGELFF	TGCAGTGCTAGAGATCCTGGGGGGTTTAACACCGGGGAGCTGTTTTTT
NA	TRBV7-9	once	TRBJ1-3	CASSTGTSSSGNTIYF	TGTGCCAGCAGCACCGGGACATCGAGCTCTGGAAACACCATATATTTT
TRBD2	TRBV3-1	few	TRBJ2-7	CASTSSGTSLYEQYF	TGTGCCAGCACCTCTTCCGGGACTAGCCTCTACGAGCAGTACTTC
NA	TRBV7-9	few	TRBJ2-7	CASSSSINYEQYF	TGTGCCAGCAGCTCGAGTATAAACTACGAGCAGTACTTC
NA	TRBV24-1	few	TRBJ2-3	CATSDSVRPSTDTQYF	TGTGCCACCAGTGATTCAGTACGCCCTAGCACAGATACGCAGTATTTT
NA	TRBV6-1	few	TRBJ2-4	CASSPTELAKNIQYF	TGTGCCAGCAGTCCGACAGAACTAGCCAAAAACATTCAGTACTTC
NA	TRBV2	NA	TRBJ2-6	CASSVPRSGANVLTF	TGTGCCAGCAGTGTTCCCAGGTCTGGGGCCAACGTCCTGACTTTC
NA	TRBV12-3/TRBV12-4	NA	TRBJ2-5	CASRHHNGQQETQYF	TGTGCCAGCAGGCATCACAACGGACAGCAAGAGACCCAGTACTTC
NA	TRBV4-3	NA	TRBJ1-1	CASSQDRGVNTEAFF	TGCGCCAGCAGCCAAGATAGGGGGGTGAACACTGAAGCTTTCTTT
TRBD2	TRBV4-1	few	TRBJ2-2	CASSTPSGGNTGELFF	TGCGCCAGCAGCACTCCTAGCGGGGGGAACACCGGGGAGCTGTTTTTT
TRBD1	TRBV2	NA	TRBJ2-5	CASSEHRGETQYF	TGTGCCAGCAGTGAACACAGGGGAGAGACCCAGTACTTC
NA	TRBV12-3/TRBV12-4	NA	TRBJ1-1	CASSPRAGGDPATEAFF	TGTGCCAGCAGTCCTAGGGCGGGGGGGGATCCGGCCACTGAAGCTTTCTTT
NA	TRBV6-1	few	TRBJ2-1	CASSPGTWGYNEQFF	TGTGCCAGCAGCCCCGGGACTTGGGGCTACAATGAGCAGTTCTTC
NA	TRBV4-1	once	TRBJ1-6	CASSQGGSVGYYNSPLHF	TGCGCCAGCAGCCAAGGAGGATCCGTAGGATATTATAATTCACCCCTCCACTTT
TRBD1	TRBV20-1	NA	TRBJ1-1	CSAIPGQGYTEAFF	TGCAGTGCTATTCCGGGACAGGGCTACACTGAAGCTTTCTTT
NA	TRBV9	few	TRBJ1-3	CASSVAWSSGNTIYF	TGTGCCAGCAGCGTAGCTTGGTCATCTGGAAACACCATATATTTT
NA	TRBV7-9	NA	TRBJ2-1	CASSLRETSEQFF	TGTGCCAGCAGCTTAAGGGAGACCAGTGAGCAGTTCTTC
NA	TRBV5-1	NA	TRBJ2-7	CASSPDVALHYEQYF	TGCGCCAGCAGCCCCGATGTGGCACTCCACTACGAGCAGTACTTC
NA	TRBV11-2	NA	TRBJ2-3	CASSLMRLGPRRQYF	TGTGCCAGCAGCTTAATGAGGCTAGGCCCCCGCAGGCAGTATTTT
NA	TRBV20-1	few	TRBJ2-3	CSAPRGGILFTDTQYF	TGCAGTGCCCCTAGGGGGGGAATCCTATTCACAGATACGCAGTATTTT
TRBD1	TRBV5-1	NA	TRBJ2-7	CASSSTGGRYEQYF	TGCGCCAGCAGCTCCACAGGGGGCAGGTACGAGCAGTACTTC
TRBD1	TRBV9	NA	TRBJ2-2	CASSVALRQGANTGELFF	TGTGCCAGCAGCGTAGCTCTGAGACAGGGGGCGAACACCGGGGAGCTGTTTTTT
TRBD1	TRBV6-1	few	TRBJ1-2	CASSPPDRGNYGYTF	TGTGCCAGCAGCCCACCGGACAGGGGAAACTATGGCTACACCTTC
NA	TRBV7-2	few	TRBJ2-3	CASSSQPGDTQYF	TGTGCCAGCAGCTCCCAGCCAGGAGATACGCAGTATTTT
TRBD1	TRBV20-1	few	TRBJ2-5	CSARDGGQGRETQYF	TGCAGTGCTAGAGATGGGGGACAGGGGAGAGAGACCCAGTACTTC
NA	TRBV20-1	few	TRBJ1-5	CSARAPDQPQHF	TGCAGTGCTAGAGCTCCTGATCAGCCCCAGCATTTT
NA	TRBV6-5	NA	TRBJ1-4	CASSSPGETANEKLFF	TGTGCCAGCAGTTCCCCGGGGGAGACCGCAAATGAAAAACTGTTTTTT